The T cell receptor beta chain under discussion was sequenced for a study of metastatic and nonmetastatic thyroid tumors (dated by TCRdb to about 2020). In the study overall: The researchers compared repertoires between peripheral blood samples and tumor or nodule tissue samples from patients with malignant or benign thyroid disease.

No patient had received any treatment before thyroid surgery. Using T-cell receptor beta sequencing, the study looked back at clinical samples from patients collected from about 2011 to 2018. Via the germline V gene, CDR1 is WSHSY and CDR2 SAAADI. The CDR3 sequence holds 13 residues, the cysteine and phenylalanine included. Only CDR3 DNA is held: 39 bases, read in frame from base 1. Here V drops 8 bases and J drops 6 bases, and the junction holds 9 bases not matched to any gene. Library generation was performed with PCR. The reads were generated on an Illumina HiSeq 4000. The TCR beta-chain CDR3 region of each patient was profiled by high-throughput sequencing. On the study's bioinformatics: CDR3 differences across clinicopathological groups were used to build a classifier for discriminating distant-metastatic papillary thyroid cancer patients. To measure repertoire diversity the researchers used the Shannon index, while the Morisita-Horn index served to gauge how similar the tumor and blood repertoires were. In TCRdb, the public reads were trimmed at Q25 with fastp and aligned with MiXCR, with productive beta chains retained. Here the V and J calls rest on TCRdb's processing, not on the authors' analysis. The sample data list 34,000 or so clones, and 16% of these were observed just once. The biggest ten clones account for around 3.1% of the sample.

Results and caveats for the whole study, not just this receptor: TCR beta diversity was reported as significantly higher in malignant tumors than in benign nodules, in both blood and tumor samples.

This clone came up many times. It lacks a known antigen. Base qualities are not provided; no much larger clone lies one nucleotide away. Material: blood. In this chain, TRBV10-2 is recombined with TRBJ1-1; TRBD1 fits 7 bases in the junction. The TCR sequence derives from a female donor with papillary thyroid cancer or a benign thyroid nodule (not recorded which). Some clones in this sample may be carry-over from other donors' samples. The sequenced DNA: TGCGCCAGCTCGATTCGACAGGGCTCTGAAGCTTTCTTT. Its protein is CASSIRQGSEAFF.